One sample yielded the 6 T cell receptor beta chains listed below, sequenced in a study of beta chain features in type 1 diabetes. No antigen has been assigned to these receptors. What was sequenced were expressed TCRB transcripts, since all of the isolated RNA had been reverse transcribed. Profiled with immunoSEQ multiplex PCR; TCRdb holds only in-frame clones, not every one. The sample holds about 640,000 clones, around 12% seen once. Study conclusions and caveats: Shortening that was moderate but significant affected the TCRB CDR3s of Type 1 diabetes patients in all four CD4+ subsets.

Sequenced: naive CD4+ T cells from blood. The receptors here all came from a man younger than 40 with type 1 diabetes.

This clone was found a few times. The chain uses TRBV25-1 and TRBJ1-4; D not certain. CDR1 and CDR2 (germline): MGHDK, SYGVNS. The CDR3 length is 14 residues. The ends were cut back, 5 bases at V and 5 bases at J, with 12 bases in the middle. CDR3 DNA sequence: TGTGCCAGCAGTTTACCGGTAGGCAATGAAAAACTGTTTTTT. It encodes CASSLPVGNEKLFF.

The chain combines TRBV12-5 with TRBJ1-6, with D perhaps matching TRBD1 (6 bases). V gave up 0 bases and J gave up 7 bases, with 13 bases separating them. The CDR3 covers 16 residues. CDR1 and CDR2 (germline): LGHNT, FRNRAP. CDR3 amino acids: CASGLVLGTPNSPLHF. The DNA of the CDR3 is TGTGCTAGTGGTTTGGTCCTCGGGACACCGAATTCACCCCTCCACTTT. Looking up the rest from reference TRBV12-5 and TRBJ1-6 gives the full variable domain: DARVTQTPRHKVTEMGQEVTMRCQPILGHNTVFWYRQTMMQGLELLAYFRNRAPLDDSGMPKDRFSAEMPDATLATLKIQPSEPRDSAVYFCASGLVLGTPNSPLHFGNGTRLTVT.

Only a few counts were recorded for this clone. The V call is TRBV5-1, the J call TRBJ2-1; 7 nucleotides line up with TRBD2. Germline V gives CDR1 SGHRS, CDR2 YFSETQ. This CDR3 is built from 14 residues. Germline trimming cut 5 bases from V and 10 bases from J; bases unmatched to any gene: 12. This chain's CDR3 is CASSPQVGEGEQFF. Here the CDR3 DNA reads TGCGCCAGCAGTCCCCAGGTGGGGGAGGGCGAGCAGTTCTTC.

A few counts support this clone. The gene calls are TRBV4-3 and TRBJ1-2, with D hard to call. The CDR3 sequence is 13 residues long. V was shortened by 1 base and J by 4 bases, with 7 bases between the two germline ends. Germline V lookup: CDR1 LGHNA, CDR2 YSLEER. DNA for the CDR3: TGCGCCAGCAGCCAAGGGTGGGGCTATGGCTACACCTTC. Encoded protein: CASSQGWGYGYTF.

The rearrangement links TRBV5-4 to TRBJ1-2; D unresolved. The germline V gene has CDR1 SGHNT and CDR2 YYREEE (reference sequence). The CDR3 loop spans 14 amino acids. Trimming stripped 1 base from V and 8 bases from J, with 15 bases between. The CDR3 coding sequence is TGTGCCAGCAGCTTGTGGTCTGTCGGGGAAGGCTACACCTTC. This codes for CASSLWSVGEGYTF.

The chain is built from TRBV7-9 and TRBJ1-2, with TRBD1 matching over 7 bases. The CDR3 is 16 amino acids. The germline gives CDR1 SEHNR, CDR2 FQNEAQ (reference sequence). Trimming cost V 8 bases and J 1 base; bases outside gene matches: 13. The CDR3 region has the DNA TGTGCCAGCGGCCGGGACAGCACGCTTTATAACTATGGCTACACCTTC. Protein product: CASGRDSTLYNYGYTF.